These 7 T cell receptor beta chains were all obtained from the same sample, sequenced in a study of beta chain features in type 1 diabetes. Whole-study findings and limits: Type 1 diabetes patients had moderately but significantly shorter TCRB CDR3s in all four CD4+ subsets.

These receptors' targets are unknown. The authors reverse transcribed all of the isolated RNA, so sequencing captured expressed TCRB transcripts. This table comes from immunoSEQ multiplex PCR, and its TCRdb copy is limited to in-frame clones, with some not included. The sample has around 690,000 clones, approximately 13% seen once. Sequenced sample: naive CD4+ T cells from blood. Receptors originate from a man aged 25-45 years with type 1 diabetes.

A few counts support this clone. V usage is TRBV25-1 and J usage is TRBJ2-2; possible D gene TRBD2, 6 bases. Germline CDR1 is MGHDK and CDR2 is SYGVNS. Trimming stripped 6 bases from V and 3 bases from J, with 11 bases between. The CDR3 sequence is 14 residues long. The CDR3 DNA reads TGTGCCAGCAGAGGGACTCCTTACACCGGGGAGCTGTTTTTT. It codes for CASRGTPYTGELFF.

As DNA, the CDR3 is TGCAGTGCTAGCCCCTATGGCTACACCTTC. This gives the protein CSASPYGYTF. The chain uses TRBV20-1 and TRBJ1-2, with D uncertain. CDR1 and CDR2 from the germline V gene are DFQATT and SNEGSKA (reference sequence). The CDR3 loop spans 10 amino acids. V lost 3 bases, J lost 4 bases, and 3 bases lay in between.

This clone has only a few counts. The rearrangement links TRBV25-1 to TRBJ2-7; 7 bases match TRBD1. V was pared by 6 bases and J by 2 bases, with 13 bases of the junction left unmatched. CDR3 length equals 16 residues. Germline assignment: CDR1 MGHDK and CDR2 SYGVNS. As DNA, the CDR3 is TGTGCCAGCAGCCACGGCCCCGGGACAGAAACCTACGAGCAGTACTTC. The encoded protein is CASSHGPGTETYEQYF.

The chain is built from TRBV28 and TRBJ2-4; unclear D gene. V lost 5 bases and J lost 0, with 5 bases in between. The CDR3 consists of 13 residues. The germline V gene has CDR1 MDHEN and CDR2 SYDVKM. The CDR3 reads CASSKIAKNIQYF. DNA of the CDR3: TGTGCCAGCAGTAAAATAGCCAAAAACATTCAGTACTTC. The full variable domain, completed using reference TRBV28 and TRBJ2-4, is DVKVTQSSRYLVKRTGEKVFLECVQDMDHENMFWYRQDPGLGLRLIYFSYDVKMKEKGDIPEGYSVSREKKERFSLILESASTNQTSMYLCASSKIAKNIQYFGAGTRLSVL.

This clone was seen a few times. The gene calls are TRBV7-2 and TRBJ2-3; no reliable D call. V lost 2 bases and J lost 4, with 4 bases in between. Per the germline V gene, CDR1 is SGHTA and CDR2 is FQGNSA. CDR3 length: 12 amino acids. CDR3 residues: CASSLWPDTQYF. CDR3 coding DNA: TGTGCCAGCAGCTTATGGCCAGATACGCAGTATTTT.

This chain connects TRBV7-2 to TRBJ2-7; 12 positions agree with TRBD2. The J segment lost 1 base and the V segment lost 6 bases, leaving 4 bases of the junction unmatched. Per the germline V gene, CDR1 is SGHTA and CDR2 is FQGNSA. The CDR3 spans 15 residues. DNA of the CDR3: TGTGCCAGCAGTCCCGGGACTAGCGGGTCCTACGAGCAGTACTTC. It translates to CASSPGTSGSYEQYF.

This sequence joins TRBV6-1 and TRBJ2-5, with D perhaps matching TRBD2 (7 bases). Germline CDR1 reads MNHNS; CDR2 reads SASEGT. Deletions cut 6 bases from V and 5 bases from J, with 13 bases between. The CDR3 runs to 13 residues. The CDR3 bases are TGTGCCAGCAGCCTACAGGGAGGGGAGACCCAGTACTTC. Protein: CASSLQGGETQYF.